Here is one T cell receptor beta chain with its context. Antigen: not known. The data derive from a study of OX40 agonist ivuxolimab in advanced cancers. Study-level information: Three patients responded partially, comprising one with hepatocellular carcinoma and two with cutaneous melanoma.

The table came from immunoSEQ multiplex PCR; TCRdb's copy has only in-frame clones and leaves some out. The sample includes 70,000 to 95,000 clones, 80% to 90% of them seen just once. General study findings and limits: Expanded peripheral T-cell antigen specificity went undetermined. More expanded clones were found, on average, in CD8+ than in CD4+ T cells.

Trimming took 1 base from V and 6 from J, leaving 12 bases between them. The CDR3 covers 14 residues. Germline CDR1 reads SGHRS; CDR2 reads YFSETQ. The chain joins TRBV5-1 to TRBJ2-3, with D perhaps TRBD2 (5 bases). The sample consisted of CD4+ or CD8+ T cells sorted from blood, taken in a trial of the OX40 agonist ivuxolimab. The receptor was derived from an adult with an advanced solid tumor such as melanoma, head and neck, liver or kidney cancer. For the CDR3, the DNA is TGCGCCAGCAGCTTGTACGCAGGAGGCGATACGCAGTATTTT. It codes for CASSLYAGGDTQYF. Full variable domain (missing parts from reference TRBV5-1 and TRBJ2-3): KAGVTQTPRYLIKTRGQQVTLSCSPISGHRSVSWYQQTPGQGLQFLFEYFSETQRNKGNFPGRFSGRQFSNSRSEMNVSTLELGDSALYLCASSLYAGGDTQYFGPGTRLTVL.